One sample yielded the 17 T cell receptor beta chains listed below, sequenced in a study of T cell repertoires in cytomegalovirus infection. In TCRdb, the reads were re-called with MiXCR into one record per CDR3 protein. The table records approximately 76,000 distinct CDR3 sequences, around 3.5% of them present only once. Sequencing used PBMCs. Receptors originate from a human donor in good health (CMV status not recorded). Some clones in this sample may be carry-over from other donors' samples.

Many counts were recorded for this clonotype. The chain uses TRBV19 and TRBJ1-5; D is unclear. V was clipped by 5 bases and J by 2 bases, with 10 bases between them. Per the germline V gene, CDR1 is LNHDA and CDR2 is SQIVND (reference sequence). This CDR3 has 14 residues. CDR3 nucleotides: TGTGCCAGTAGTTCGTACGGTCGCAATCAGCCCCAGCATTTT. Amino acid sequence: CASSSYGRNQPQHF.

This clonotype was picked up many times. The chain employs TRBV27 and TRBJ2-1; the D gene is possibly TRBD1 (6 bases). Trimming pared 8 bases from V and 5 bases from J, leaving 22 bases between. This CDR3 is 16 amino acids long. Per the germline V gene, CDR1 is MNHEY and CDR2 is SMNVEV (reference sequence). CDR3 amino acids: CASASFLQGRDNEQFF. CDR3 in DNA: TGTGCCAGCGCTTCATTCCTTCAGGGGCGTGACAATGAGCAGTTCTTC.

This clonotype was detected many times. The chain combines TRBV28 with TRBJ1-1; D possibly corresponds to TRBD1 (5 bases). Trimming cost V 6 bases and J 1 base, with 12 bases left between them. Per germline, CDR1 MDHEN and CDR2 SYDVKM. CDR3 length: 14 residues. The CDR3 loop reads CASSSPGSNTEAFF. The CDR3 nucleotides read TGTGCCAGCAGCTCCCCAGGGTCGAACACTGAAGCTTTCTTT.

This clonotype occurred many times. The junction does not match germline at one end; this may be a read error. The chain carries TRBV5-5 and TRBJ1-1; D perhaps matches TRBD1 (5 bases). Per germline, CDR1 SGHKS and CDR2 YYEKEE (reference sequence). This CDR3 comprises 13 residues. CDR3 amino acids: CVSSFERGTEAFF. The CDR3 DNA follows: TGTGTCAGCAGCTTTGAGAGGGGCACTGAAGCTTTCTTT.

This clonotype was recorded many times. The chain uses TRBV12-3 or TRBV12-4 and TRBJ1-5; 7 bases map to TRBD1. The CDR3 runs 16 residues. The trim removed 8 bases at V and 4 bases at J, leaving 14 bases unmatched. CDR3: CASGLRGQAFNQPQHF. The DNA for the CDR3 is TGTGCCAGCGGGCTGAGAGGACAGGCCTTTAATCAGCCCCAGCATTTT.

This clonotype was detected ten times or more. The V gene is TRBV5-1, the J gene TRBJ1-1, with D possibly matching TRBD1 (5 bases). This CDR3 has 14 residues. Germline V lookup: CDR1 SGHRS, CDR2 YFSETQ. V lost 0 bases, J lost 2 bases, and 8 bases lay in between. CDR3 in DNA: TGCGCCAGCAGCTTGGCGACAGACAACACTGAAGCTTTCTTT. Translating it yields CASSLATDNTEAFF.

This clonotype showed up many times. The chain combines TRBV7-9 with TRBJ1-3; the D is unclear. The germline V and J ends were trimmed by 5 bases and 3 bases, with 11 bases remaining between them. The CDR3 covers 14 residues. Germline-derived CDR1 and CDR2 are SEHNR and FQNEAQ (reference sequence). The CDR3, as DNA: TGTGCCAGCAGCCCCCAACTATTTGGAAACACCATATATTTT. It codes for CASSPQLFGNTIYF.

This clonotype was counted many times. The CDR3 loop reads CASSTLDTSPLHF. The CDR3 DNA follows: TGTGCCAGTAGTACCCTAGACACTTCACCCCTCCACTTT. The chain links TRBV19 to TRBJ1-6; the D is unclear. Germline-derived CDR1 and CDR2 are LNHDA and SQIVND (reference sequence). CDR3 length: 13 residues. The germline V and J ends were trimmed by 4 bases and 9 bases, with 10 bases remaining between them.

This clonotype was recorded many times. The V call is TRBV11-2, the J call TRBJ2-1, with D hard to call. Trimming left V 5 bases short and J 5 bases short, with 10 bases between. The CDR3 length is 13 residues. Looked up from germline, CDR1 is SGHAT and CDR2 is FQNNGV. This chain's CDR3 is CASSRRVDNEQFF. For the CDR3, the DNA is TGTGCCAGCAGCCGCAGAGTAGACAATGAGCAGTTCTTC.

At least ten counts were recorded for this clonotype. At one end, the junction sequence differs from germline, possibly due to a read error. The V gene is TRBV5-5, the J gene TRBJ2-1; TRBD1 matches at 10 bases. This CDR3 is built from 15 residues. CDR1 and CDR2 from the germline V gene are SGHKS and YYEKEE (reference sequence). CDR3 bases: TGTGTCAGCAGCTCGACAGGGGGCGGGTCGGATGAGCAGTTCTTC. It codes for CVSSSTGGGSDEQFF.

This clonotype has a count of ten or more. V and J are TRBV24-1 and TRBJ2-7, with D hard to call. With 0 bases removed from V and 4 bases from J, the gap between germline ends came to 0 bases. This CDR3 has 11 residues. Germline V gives CDR1 KGHDR, CDR2 SFDVKD. CDR3 sequence: CATSDLYEQYF. The CDR3 DNA is TGTGCCACCAGTGATTTGTACGAGCAGTACTTC.

The sample holds many counts of this clonotype. This rearrangement joins TRBV20-1 to TRBJ2-7; D may be TRBD1 (6 bases). There are 13 residues in the CDR3. V lost 1 base to trimming and J lost 4 bases, with 11 bases between them. The V gene's germline CDR1 is DFQATT and CDR2 SNEGSKA (reference sequence). CDR3 nucleotide sequence: TGCAGTGCTAGAGGACAGGCCGCATACGAGCAGTACTTC. Its translation: CSARGQAAYEQYF.

This clonotype showed up many times. This rearrangement joins TRBV27 to TRBJ2-1, with 15 bases matching TRBD2. Trimming removed 5 bases from V and 12 bases from J; junction bases left unmatched: 20. CDR1 is MNHEY and CDR2 is SMNVEV in the germline V gene (reference sequence). The length of the CDR3 is 19 residues. As DNA, the CDR3 is TGTGCCAGCAGTCGAAGGACTAGCGGGGGGGCCGGTAATATTAGGTCGCAGTTCTTC. This encodes CASSRRTSGGAGNIRSQFF.

This clonotype has ten or more counts. The genes are TRBV7-9 and TRBJ2-7, with 11 bases lining up with TRBD2. There are 14 residues in the CDR3. Germline V gives CDR1 SEHNR, CDR2 FQNEAQ (reference sequence). V shed 4 bases and J 4 bases; nucleotides not matched to a gene: 3. CDR3: CASSSTSGGYEQYF. The CDR3 bases are TGTGCCAGCAGCTCAACTAGCGGGGGTTACGAGCAGTACTTC.

This clonotype came up many times. V is TRBV10-2 and J is TRBJ1-2; 8 nucleotides agree with TRBD1. Germline values: CDR1 WSHSY, CDR2 SAAADI. Trimming removed 3 bases from V and 8 bases from J; junction bases left unmatched: 8. CDR3 length: 14 amino acids. The CDR3 DNA is TGCGCCAGCAGTGAATCTCAGGGGGCGAAGGGCTACACCTTC. Protein: CASSESQGAKGYTF.

Ten or more counts support this clonotype. This CDR3 is CASSLPLSNQPQHF. As DNA, the CDR3 is TGTGCCAGCAGTTTACCGCTAAGCAATCAGCCCCAGCATTTT. The chain links TRBV28 to TRBJ1-5; D is uncertain. The CDR3 has 14 amino acids. Germline V gene lookup returns CDR1 MDHEN and CDR2 SYDVKM. The V and J ends lost 2 bases and 1 base respectively, with 6 bases between them.

There are many counts of this clonotype. This chain uses TRBV7-6 with TRBJ2-1; D is unclear. Looked up from germline, CDR1 is SGHVS and CDR2 is FNYEAQ. V dropped 5 bases and J dropped 0 bases, with 20 bases sitting between them. The CDR3 is made up of 18 amino acids. The CDR3: CASSPRASSISSYNEQFF. The CDR3 nucleotides are TGTGCCAGCAGCCCCCGCGCATCTTCTATTAGCTCCTACAATGAGCAGTTCTTC.